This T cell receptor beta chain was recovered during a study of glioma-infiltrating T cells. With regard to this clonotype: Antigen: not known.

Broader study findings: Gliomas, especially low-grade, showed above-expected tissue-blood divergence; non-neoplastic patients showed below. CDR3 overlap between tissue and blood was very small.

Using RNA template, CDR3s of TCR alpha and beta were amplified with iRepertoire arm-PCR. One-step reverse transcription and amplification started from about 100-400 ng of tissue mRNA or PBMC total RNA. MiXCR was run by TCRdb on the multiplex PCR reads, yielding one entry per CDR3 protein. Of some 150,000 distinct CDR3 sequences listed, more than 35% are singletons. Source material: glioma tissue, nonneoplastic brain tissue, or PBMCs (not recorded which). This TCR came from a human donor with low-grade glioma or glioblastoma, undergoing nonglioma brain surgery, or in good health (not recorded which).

The DNA for the CDR3 is TGTGCCAGCAGGACCGCGGGGGCGTACACTGAAGCTTTCTTT. As protein: CASRTAGAYTEAFF. The chain is built from TRBV6-1 and TRBJ1-1, with TRBD1 as a possible D gene (6 bases). Germline V lookup: CDR1 MNHNS, CDR2 SASEGT. Trimming took off 6 bases at V and 3 bases at J, with 14 bases between the two ends. This CDR3 is 14 amino acids long.